This T cell receptor beta chain was retrieved from a study of blood T cell repertoires in COVID-19 (dated by TCRdb to the early 2020s). Regarding the complete study: Samples covering the acute and convalescent phases of COVID-19 were provided by collaborators in the United States, Italy and Spain. The prospective study material was composed of cDNA or gDNA derived from T cells, B-cell-depleted T cells, or PBMCs. Deeply sampled blood TCRbeta repertoires from subjects exposed to, actively infected with, or recovered from COVID-19 were included in the dataset. The repertoires were made available in a free public database intended to serve as a resource for research on the immune response to SARS-CoV-2. The samples were drawn from two sources: the first 160 participants of the ongoing ImmuneRACE study, and 1,254 subjects contributed by 6 global collaborators. Sample metadata almost always included a de-identified subject ID, COVID-19 status, age in years and sex. Where available, HLA class I and class II types were taken from metadata supplied by the sample provider and were not determined by assay-based typing. On the study overall, not on this receptor specifically: The quantity of clinical and demographic metadata differed by source and by participant and was supplied without curation.

To note about this clone: Its antigen specificity is not known. No much larger clone is present one base from it, and per-base qualities are unavailable. This same CDR3 is encoded by further DNA sequences in the sample.

In the prospective study, participants were 18 to 89 years old, resided in about two dozen geographic areas of the United States, and were enrolled through a virtual design. In the prospective study, participants were assigned to cohorts based on the clinical history participants reported in a screening survey and a study questionnaire. Mobile phlebotomists in the prospective study collected whole blood, serum and a nasopharyngeal or oropharyngeal swab from every participant. Participants in the prospective study had the option to provide additional blood draws and questionnaires over a 2-month period. Before DNA extraction, prospective study blood samples were shipped either frozen or at room temperature. Taken from the germline V gene, the CDR1 and CDR2 loops are MGHDK and SYGVNS. Deletion took 1 base off V and 3 bases off J, with a span of 10 bases between the germline ends. From its cysteine to its phenylalanine, the CDR3 spans 15 amino acids. This entry keeps only the CDR3 DNA: 45 bases, framed from base 1.

TCRbeta CDR3 regions were amplified from genomic DNA by means of the immunoSEQ Assay, a bias-controlled multiplex PCR. Turning to the authors' computational methods: Nucleated cell counts per sample were estimated from amplification of reference gene primers within the assay. Sequence reads were collapsed and filtered to measure the absolute abundance of every unique TCRbeta CDR3 rearrangement. For each sample, productive Simpson clonality was calculated by taking the square root of Simpson's diversity index across productive rearrangements. This immuneACCESS table, as held by TCRdb, lists in-frame sequences with V and J called but not all clones. Of the missing ones, under half trace to an unresolved V gene in checked studies; the others have no known cause. Clonal size and the V and J genes are those of that table, whereas D and trimming came from the DNA. This sample lists approximately 250,000 clones; about nine tenths were detected once. The biggest ten clones account for about 1.2% of the sample.

The clonotype comes from a woman between 40 and 50 years old with acute COVID-19. Sequences were obtained from PBMCs or T cells enriched from blood (not recorded which). This sequence uses TRBV25-1 and TRBJ2-1, and TRBD1 may be the D gene, going by 6 matching bases. The CDR3 reads CASSESRTVYNEQFF. The bases are TGTGCCAGCAGTGAATCCCGGACAGTCTACAATGAGCAGTTCTTC.